This T cell receptor beta chain was captured in a study of blood T cell repertoires in COVID-19. On the study more broadly: From the United States, Italy and Spain came samples of acute and convalescent COVID-19.

Germline-derived CDR1 and CDR2 are MNHEY and SVGEGT. This CDR3 spans 13 amino acids. Deletions cut 8 bases from V and 3 bases from J, with 13 bases between. This clone was recorded once. In the study's own analysis: Amplification with reference gene primers provided the estimates of nucleated cell counts. The assay was immunoSEQ multiplex PCR, and TCRdb's table has in-frame clones only and misses some. V and J calls plus clone size are reproduced from that table; the DNA served to infer D and trimming. The sample yields around 130,000 clones, about 86% seen once. The chain combines TRBV6-2 or TRBV6-3 with TRBJ1-2; weak D call: TRBD1 (5 bases). This TCR came from a woman aged 45 to 65 with acute or convalescent COVID-19. Sequencing used peripheral blood. CDR3 amino acids: CASRPDTYYGYTF. As DNA, the CDR3 is TGTGCCAGCCGCCCGGACACTTACTATGGCTACACCTTC.